The text below deals with one T cell receptor beta chain. Its antigen remains unidentified. Base-call qualities are not available, and no considerably larger clone is one nucleotide away. TCR beta chains were amplified from genomic DNA with the immunoSEQ hsTCRB kit. TCR beta libraries were sequenced on an Illumina MiSeq instrument by the immunoSEQ service. The original pipeline was this. Repertoire data were analyzed with the immunoSEQ Analyzer. Not all clones reach the TCRdb copy of this immuneACCESS table, which keeps in-frame sequences only. Checked studies attribute under half of the gap to unresolved V genes and leave the rest unexplained. The V and J calls and clone size come from that table; D and trimming were worked out from the DNA. The sample records fewer than 80,000 clones, approximately 90% of which are singletons. 4.9% of the sample comes from the top ten. Vitiligo was considered stable when no change in lesions had been observed over the previous 6 months. For classification as stable, the absence of confetti depigmentation, a clinical sign of active vitiligo, was additionally required. Anyone who had been treated within the previous three months was excluded from the study. Ficoll density gradient centrifugation was used to isolate PBMCs from heparinized blood, after which the PBMCs were flash-frozen.

The data were obtained in a study of resident and recirculating memory T cells in vitiligo listed by TCRdb under 2018. With respect to the entire study: The study took epidermis from shave biopsies of two lesional and two nonlesional sites, plus PBMCs, from each of a few stable vitiligo patients for TCR beta sequencing. Without cell sorting, samples were homogenized immediately before genomic DNA was extracted using the Qiagen DNeasy Blood & Tissue Kit. The human TCR beta sequencing tested whether specific clones in lesional vitiligo skin differed from clones in nonlesional skin and blood.

The research as a whole found: Overlap and correlation analysis showed no significant repertoire overlap between biopsies except for each lesion with itself, even within a single patient. Clonality was not the same from one vitiligo lesion to another, and no unique dominant TCR clone turned up. TCR sequences were not conserved across biopsy sites or patients, suggesting that different T cell clones infiltrate different lesions, described as private specificity. Mechanistic studies in the future are needed to assess how much the detected T cell clones and the human Trm pools versus Tcm pools each contribute.

Sample: blood. The clonotype originates from a male donor with vitiligo.

This receptor carries the CDR3 CASSVGQTPYEQYF. The DNA reads as follows: TGTGCCAGCAGCGTAGGGCAGACTCCCTACGAGCAGTACTTC. In this chain, TRBV9 is recombined with TRBJ2-7, with the D gene not confidently named. CDR1 is given as SGDLS and CDR2 as YYNGEE, both from the germline V gene. CDR3 length: 14 amino acids, cysteine to phenylalanine. CDR3 DNA only is kept here, 42 bases in frame from base 1. The junction shows trimming of 0 bases on V and 2 bases on J, plus 9 bases between the germline ends.